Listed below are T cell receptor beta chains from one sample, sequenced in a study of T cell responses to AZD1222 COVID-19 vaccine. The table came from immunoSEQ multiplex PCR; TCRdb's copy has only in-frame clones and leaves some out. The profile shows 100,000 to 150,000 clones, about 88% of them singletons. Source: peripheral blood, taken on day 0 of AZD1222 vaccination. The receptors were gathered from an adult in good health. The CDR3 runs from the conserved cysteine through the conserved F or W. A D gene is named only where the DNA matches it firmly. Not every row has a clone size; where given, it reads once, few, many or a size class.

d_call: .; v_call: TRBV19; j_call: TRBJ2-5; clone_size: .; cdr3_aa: CASSITSSTETQYF; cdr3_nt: TGTGCCAGTAGTATAACTAGTTCGACGGAGACCCAGTACTTC
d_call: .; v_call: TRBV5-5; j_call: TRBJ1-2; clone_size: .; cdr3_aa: CASSLELYGYTF; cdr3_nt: TGTGCCAGCAGCCTGGAGCTTTATGGCTACACCTTC
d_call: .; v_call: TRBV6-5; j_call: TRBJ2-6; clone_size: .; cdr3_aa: CASTPEGTGANVLTF; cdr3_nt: TGTGCCAGCACCCCCGAGGGGACGGGGGCCAACGTCCTGACTTTC
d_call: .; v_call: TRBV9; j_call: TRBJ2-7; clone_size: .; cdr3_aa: CASSPWGSSYEQYF; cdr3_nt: TGTGCCAGCAGCCCGTGGGGCAGTAGCTACGAGCAGTACTTC
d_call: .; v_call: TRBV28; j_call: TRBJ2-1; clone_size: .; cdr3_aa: CASAWDTMYGEQFF; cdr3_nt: TGTGCCAGCGCTTGGGACACCATGTACGGTGAGCAGTTCTTC
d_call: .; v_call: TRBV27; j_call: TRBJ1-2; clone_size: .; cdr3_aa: CASPGGYTF; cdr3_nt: TGTGCCAGTCCCGGTGGCTACACCTTC
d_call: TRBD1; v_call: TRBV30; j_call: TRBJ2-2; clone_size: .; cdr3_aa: CAWDRGFFAGELFF; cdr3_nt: TGTGCCTGGGACAGGGGATTTTTCGCCGGGGAGCTGTTTTTT
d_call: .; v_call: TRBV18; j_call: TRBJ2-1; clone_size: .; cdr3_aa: CASSPRQVFLYNEQFF; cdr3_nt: TGTGCCAGCTCACCACGACAGGTCTTCCTTTACAATGAGCAGTTCTTC
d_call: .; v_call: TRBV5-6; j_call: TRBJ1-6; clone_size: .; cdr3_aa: CASSLSPDSPLHF; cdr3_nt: TGTGCCAGCAGTTTGTCACCCGATTCACCCCTCCACTTT
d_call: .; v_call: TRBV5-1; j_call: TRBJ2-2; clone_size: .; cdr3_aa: CASSLAGGSGELFF; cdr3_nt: TGCGCCAGCAGCTTGGCGGGGGGCTCCGGGGAGCTGTTTTTT
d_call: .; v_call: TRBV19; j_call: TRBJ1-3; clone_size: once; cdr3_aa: CASSGVRAAGNTIYF; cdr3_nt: TGTGCCAGTAGTGGGGTCCGGGCGGCTGGAAACACCATATATTTT
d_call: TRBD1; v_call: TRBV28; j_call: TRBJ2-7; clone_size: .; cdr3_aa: CASSPSGTGLREQYF; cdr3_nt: TGTGCCAGCAGTCCCTCCGGGACAGGGTTACGCGAGCAGTACTTC
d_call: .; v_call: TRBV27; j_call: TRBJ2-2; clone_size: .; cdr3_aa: CASSLTPEGGPNGELFF; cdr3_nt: TGTGCCAGCAGTTTAACCCCCGAGGGGGGGCCAAACGGGGAGCTGTTTTTT
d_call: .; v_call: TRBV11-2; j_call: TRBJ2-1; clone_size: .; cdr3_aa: CASNGRLESREQFF; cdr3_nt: TGTGCCAGCAACGGAAGGTTGGAGTCTCGGGAGCAGTTCTTC
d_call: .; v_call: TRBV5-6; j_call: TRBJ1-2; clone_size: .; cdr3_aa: CASSVSDYGYTF; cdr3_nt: TGTGCCAGCAGCGTCAGCGACTATGGCTACACCTTC
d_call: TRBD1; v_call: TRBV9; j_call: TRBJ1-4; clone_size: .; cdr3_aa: CASSVRTGDEKLFF; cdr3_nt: TGTGCCAGCAGCGTCAGGACAGGGGATGAAAAACTGTTTTTT
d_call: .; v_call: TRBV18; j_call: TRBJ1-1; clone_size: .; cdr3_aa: CASSPQGGKNTEAFF; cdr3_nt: TGTGCCAGCTCACCACAGGGTGGAAAGAACACTGAAGCTTTCTTT
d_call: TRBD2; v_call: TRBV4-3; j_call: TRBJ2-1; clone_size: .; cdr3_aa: CASSQDRVTSVYNEQFF; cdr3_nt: TGCGCCAGCAGCCAAGATCGGGTGACTAGCGTTTACAATGAGCAGTTCTTC
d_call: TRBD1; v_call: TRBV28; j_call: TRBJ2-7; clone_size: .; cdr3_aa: CATSDRGSSYEQYF; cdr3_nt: TGTGCCACTTCCGACAGGGGAAGCTCCTACGAGCAGTACTTC
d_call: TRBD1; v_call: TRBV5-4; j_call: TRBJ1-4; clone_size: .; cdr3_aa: CASSHRQGTSTNEKLFF; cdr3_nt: TGTGCCAGCAGCCACCGACAGGGGACCTCAACTAATGAAAAACTGTTTTTT
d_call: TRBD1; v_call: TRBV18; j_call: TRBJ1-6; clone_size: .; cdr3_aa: CASSPGQEASPLHF; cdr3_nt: TGTGCCAGCTCACCAGGACAGGAGGCTTCACCCCTCCACTTT
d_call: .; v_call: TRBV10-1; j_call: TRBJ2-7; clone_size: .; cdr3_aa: CASSEGTYNEQYF; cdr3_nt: TGCGCCAGCAGTGAGGGGACCTATAACGAGCAGTACTTC
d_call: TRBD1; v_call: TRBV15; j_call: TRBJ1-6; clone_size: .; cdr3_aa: CATSSIAEGQGVKWALHF; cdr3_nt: TGTGCCACCAGCAGTATCGCCGAAGGGCAGGGGGTTAAGTGGGCCCTCCACTTT
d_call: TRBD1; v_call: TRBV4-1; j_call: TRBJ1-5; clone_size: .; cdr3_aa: CASSQEAGGTQPQHF; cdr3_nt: TGCGCCAGCAGCCAAGAGGCAGGGGGCACTCAGCCCCAGCATTTT
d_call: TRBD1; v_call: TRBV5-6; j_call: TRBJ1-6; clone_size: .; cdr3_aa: CASSLVRDRGYNSPLHF; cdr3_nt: TGTGCCAGCAGCTTGGTACGGGACAGGGGGTATAATTCACCCCTCCACTTT
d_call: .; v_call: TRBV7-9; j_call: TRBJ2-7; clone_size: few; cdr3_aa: CASSLVQVADEQYF; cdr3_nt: TGTGCCAGCAGCTTAGTCCAGGTTGCGGACGAGCAGTACTTC
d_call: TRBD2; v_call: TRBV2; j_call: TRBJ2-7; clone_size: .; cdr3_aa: CASLAGRSSEQYF; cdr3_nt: TGTGCCAGCCTAGCGGGAAGGTCGAGTGAGCAGTACTTC
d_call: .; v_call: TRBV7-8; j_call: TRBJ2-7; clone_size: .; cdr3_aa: CASSATGSSYEQYF; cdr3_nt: TGTGCCAGCAGCGCTACAGGTAGCTCCTACGAGCAGTACTTC
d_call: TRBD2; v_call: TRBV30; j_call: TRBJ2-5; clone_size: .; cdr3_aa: CAWSLAGGQETQYF; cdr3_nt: TGTGCCTGGAGTCTAGCGGGGGGCCAAGAGACCCAGTACTTC
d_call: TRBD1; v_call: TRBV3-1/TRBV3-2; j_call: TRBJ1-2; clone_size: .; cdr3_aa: CASRGLGQVVWGYTF; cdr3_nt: TGTGCCAGCAGGGGTCTGGGACAGGTAGTTTGGGGCTACACCTTC
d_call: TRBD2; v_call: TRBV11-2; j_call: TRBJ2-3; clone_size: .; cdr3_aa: CASSPPTAGGGTDTQYF; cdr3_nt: TGTGCCAGCAGCCCCCCCACGGCGGGGGGAGGCACAGATACGCAGTATTTT